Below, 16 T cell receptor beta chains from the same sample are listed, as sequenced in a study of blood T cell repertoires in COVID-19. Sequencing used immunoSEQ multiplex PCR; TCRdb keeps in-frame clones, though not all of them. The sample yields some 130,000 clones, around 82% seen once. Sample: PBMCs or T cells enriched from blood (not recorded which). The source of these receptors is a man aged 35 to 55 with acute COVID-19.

The CDR3 DNA reads TGTGCCACCTTAGCGGGAGGGCGAGAGACCCAGTACTTC. Encoded protein: CATLAGGRETQYF. The chain uses TRBV28 and TRBJ2-5; 11 nucleotides agree with TRBD2. Germline assignment: CDR1 MDHEN and CDR2 SYDVKM. Trimming removed 10 bases from V and 4 bases from J; junction bases left unmatched: 5. This CDR3 contains 13 residues.

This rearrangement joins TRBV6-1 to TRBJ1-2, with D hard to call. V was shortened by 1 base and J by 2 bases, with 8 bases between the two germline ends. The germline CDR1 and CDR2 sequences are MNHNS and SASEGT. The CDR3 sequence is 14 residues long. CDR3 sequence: CASSEGLGNYGYTF. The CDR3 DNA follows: TGTGCCAGCAGTGAAGGACTAGGCAACTATGGCTACACCTTC.

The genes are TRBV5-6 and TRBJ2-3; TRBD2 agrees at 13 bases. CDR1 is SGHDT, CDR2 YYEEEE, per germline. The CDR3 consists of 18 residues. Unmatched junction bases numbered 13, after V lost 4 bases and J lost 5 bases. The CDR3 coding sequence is TGTGCCAGCAGCCCGATAGGGGGGGGACTAGCGGGAAAAGATACGCAGTATTTT. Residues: CASSPIGGGLAGKDTQYF.

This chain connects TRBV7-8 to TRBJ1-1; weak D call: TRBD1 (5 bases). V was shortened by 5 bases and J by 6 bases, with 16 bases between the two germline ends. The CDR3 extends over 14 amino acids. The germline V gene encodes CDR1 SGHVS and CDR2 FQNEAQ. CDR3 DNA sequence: TGTGCCAGCAGCCCCCGGGGCGGGGAGGCTGAAGCTTTCTTT. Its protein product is CASSPRGGEAEAFF.

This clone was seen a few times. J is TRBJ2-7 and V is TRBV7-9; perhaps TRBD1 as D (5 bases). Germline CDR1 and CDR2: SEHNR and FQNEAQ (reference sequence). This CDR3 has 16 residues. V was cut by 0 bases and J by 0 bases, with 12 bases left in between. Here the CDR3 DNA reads TGTGCCAGCAGCTTAGCGCCAGGGTTAAGCTCCTACGAGCAGTACTTC. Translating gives CASSLAPGLSSYEQYF.

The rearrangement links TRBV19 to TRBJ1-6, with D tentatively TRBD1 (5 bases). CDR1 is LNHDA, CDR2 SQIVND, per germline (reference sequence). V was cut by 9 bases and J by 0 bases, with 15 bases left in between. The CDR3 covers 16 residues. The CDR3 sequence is CASNIPGVSYNSPLHF. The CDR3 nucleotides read TGTGCCAGCAACATCCCGGGGGTCTCCTATAATTCACCCCTCCACTTT.

The CDR3 nucleotides read TGCGCCAGCAGCGCAGGGGCTCAGGTTTACGAGCAGTACTTC. Protein product: CASSAGAQVYEQYF. The chain couples TRBV5-1 to TRBJ2-7, with a tentative D call TRBD1 (6 bases). This CDR3 is built from 14 residues. Germline-derived CDR1 and CDR2 are SGHRS and YFSETQ. V was pared by 4 bases and J by 4 bases, with 15 bases between.

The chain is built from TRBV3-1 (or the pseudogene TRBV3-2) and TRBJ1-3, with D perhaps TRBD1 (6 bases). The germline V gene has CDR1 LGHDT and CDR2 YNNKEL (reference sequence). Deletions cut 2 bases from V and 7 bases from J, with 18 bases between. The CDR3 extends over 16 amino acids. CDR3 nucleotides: TGTGCCAGCAGCCAAAAATGGGACATCTATACGAACACCATATATTTT. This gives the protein CASSQKWDIYTNTIYF.

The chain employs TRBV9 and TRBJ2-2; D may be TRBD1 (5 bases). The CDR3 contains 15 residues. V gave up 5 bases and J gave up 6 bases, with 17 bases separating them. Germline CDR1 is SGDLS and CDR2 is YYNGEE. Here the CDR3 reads CASRGQGRQAGELFF. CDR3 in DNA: TGTGCCAGCAGAGGCCAGGGTCGGCAGGCCGGGGAGCTGTTTTTT.

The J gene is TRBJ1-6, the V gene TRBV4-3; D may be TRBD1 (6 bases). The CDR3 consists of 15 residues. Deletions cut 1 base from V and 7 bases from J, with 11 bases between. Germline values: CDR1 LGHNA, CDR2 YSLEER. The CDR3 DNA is TGCGCCAGCAGCCAAGGAGGGGGAAGGAATTCACCCCTCCACTTT. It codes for CASSQGGGRNSPLHF.

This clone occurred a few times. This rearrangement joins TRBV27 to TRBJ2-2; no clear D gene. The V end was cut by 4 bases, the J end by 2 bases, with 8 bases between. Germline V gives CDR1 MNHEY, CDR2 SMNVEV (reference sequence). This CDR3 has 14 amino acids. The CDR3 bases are TGTGCCAGCAGTTCACAGATAAACACCGGGGAGCTGTTTTTT. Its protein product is CASSSQINTGELFF.

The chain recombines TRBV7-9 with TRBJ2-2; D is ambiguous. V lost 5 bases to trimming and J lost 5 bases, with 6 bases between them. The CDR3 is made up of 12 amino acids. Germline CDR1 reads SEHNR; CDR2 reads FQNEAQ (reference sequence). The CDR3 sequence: CASSHETGELFF. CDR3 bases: TGTGCCAGCAGCCATGAGACCGGGGAGCTGTTTTTT.

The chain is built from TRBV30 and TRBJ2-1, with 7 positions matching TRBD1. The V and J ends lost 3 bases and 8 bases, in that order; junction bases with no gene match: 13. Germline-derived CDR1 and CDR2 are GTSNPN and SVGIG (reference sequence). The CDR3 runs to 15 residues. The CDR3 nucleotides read TGTGCCTGGAGCCCAGGTTCGACAGGGCGCGATGAGCAGTTCTTC. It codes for CAWSPGSTGRDEQFF.

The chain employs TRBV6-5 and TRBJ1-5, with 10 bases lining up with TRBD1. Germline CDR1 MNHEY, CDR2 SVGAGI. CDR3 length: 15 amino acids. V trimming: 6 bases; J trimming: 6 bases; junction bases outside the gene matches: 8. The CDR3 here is CASSQTGGRSQPQHF. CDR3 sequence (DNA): TGTGCCAGCAGCCAGACAGGGGGCAGGAGTCAGCCCCAGCATTTT.

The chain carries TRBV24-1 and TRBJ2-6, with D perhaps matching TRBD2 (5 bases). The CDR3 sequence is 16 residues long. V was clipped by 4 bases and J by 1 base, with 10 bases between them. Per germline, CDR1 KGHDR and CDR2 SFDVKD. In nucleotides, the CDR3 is TGTGCCACCAGTGACCCCCCGGGGTCTGGGGCCAACGTCCTGACTTTC. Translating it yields CATSDPPGSGANVLTF.

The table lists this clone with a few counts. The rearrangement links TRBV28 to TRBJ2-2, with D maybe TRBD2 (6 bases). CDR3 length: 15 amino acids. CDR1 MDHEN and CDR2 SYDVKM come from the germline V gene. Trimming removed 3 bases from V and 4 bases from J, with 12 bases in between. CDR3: CASSLAGRGTGELFF. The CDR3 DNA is TGTGCCAGCAGTTTGGCGGGGCGGGGCACCGGGGAGCTGTTTTTT.